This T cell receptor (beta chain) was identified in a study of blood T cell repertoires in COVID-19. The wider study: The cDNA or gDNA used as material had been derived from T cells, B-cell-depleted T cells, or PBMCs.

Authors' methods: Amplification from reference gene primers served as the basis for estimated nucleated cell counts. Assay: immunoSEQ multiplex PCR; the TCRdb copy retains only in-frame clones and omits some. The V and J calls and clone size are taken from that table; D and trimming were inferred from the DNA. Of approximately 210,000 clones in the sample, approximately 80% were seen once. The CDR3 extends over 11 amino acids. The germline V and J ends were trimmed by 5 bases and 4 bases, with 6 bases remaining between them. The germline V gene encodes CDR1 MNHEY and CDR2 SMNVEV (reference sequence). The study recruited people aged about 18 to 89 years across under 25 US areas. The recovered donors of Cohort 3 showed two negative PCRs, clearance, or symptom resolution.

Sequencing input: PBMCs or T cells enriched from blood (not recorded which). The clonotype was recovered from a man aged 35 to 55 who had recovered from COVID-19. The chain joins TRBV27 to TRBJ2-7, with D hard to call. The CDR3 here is CASSDFYEQYF. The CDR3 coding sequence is TGTGCCAGCAGTGACTTTTACGAGCAGTACTTC.